What follows describes a single T cell receptor (beta chain). Its antigen remains unknown. The data originate from a study of follicular helper T cells after annual influenza vaccination. The assay was immunoSEQ multiplex PCR, and TCRdb's table has in-frame clones only and misses some. In the table there are roughly 7,000 clones, roughly 84% of which are singletons. This CDR3 has 13 amino acids. The germline V and J ends were trimmed by 5 bases and 5 bases, with 12 bases remaining between them. Germline CDR1 is SGHDN and CDR2 is FVKESK. Overall study results and limits: Productive TCRB sequences came from only about 10-22% of cells.

The time point here: 2015-2016 season, 7 days after influenza vaccination. V usage is TRBV14 and J usage is TRBJ1-1, with D uncertain. The clonotype originates from an adult who received the influenza vaccine. The sample here was CXCR5+ CD38- circulating T follicular helper cells from blood, taken 7 days after influenza vaccination. The subset here: circulating Tfh, non-naive CD4+CXCR5+PD-1+ (ICOS+CD38+ or ICOS-CD38-). CDR3 sequence reads: CASSSHSRTEAFF. The CDR3 DNA sequence: TGTGCCAGCAGCTCACACAGTAGGACTGAAGCTTTCTTT.